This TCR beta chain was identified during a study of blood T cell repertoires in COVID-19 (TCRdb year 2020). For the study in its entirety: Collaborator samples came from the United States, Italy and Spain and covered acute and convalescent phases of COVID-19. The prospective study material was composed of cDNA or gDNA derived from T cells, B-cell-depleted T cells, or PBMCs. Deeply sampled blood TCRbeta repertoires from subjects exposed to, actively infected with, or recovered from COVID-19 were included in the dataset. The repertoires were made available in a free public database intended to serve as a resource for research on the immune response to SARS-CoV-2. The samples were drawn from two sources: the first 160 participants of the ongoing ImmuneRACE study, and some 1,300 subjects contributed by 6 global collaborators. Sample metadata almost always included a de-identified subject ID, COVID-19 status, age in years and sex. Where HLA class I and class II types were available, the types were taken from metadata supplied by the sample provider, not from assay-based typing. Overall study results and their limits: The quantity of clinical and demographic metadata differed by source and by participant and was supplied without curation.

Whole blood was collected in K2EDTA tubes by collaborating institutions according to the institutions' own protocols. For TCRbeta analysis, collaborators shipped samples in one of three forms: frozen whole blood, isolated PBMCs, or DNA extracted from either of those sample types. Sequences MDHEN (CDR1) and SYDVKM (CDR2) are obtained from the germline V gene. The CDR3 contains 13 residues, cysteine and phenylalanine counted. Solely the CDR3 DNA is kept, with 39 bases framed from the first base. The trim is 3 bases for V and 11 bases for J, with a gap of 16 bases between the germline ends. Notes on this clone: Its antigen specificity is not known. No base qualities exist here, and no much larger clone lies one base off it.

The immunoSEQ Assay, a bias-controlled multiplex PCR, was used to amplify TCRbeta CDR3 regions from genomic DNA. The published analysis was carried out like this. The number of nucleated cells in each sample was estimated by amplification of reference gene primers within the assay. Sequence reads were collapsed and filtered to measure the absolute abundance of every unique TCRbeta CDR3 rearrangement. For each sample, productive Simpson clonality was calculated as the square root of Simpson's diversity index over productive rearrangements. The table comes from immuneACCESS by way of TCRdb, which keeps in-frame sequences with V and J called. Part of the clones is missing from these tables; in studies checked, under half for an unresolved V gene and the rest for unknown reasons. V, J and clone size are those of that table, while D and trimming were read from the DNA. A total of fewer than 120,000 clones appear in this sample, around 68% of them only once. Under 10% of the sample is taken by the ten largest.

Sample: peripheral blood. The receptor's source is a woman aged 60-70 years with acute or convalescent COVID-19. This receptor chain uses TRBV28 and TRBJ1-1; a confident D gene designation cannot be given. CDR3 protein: CASSFKRSAGAFF. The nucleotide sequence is TGTGCCAGCAGTTTTAAGCGGTCTGCCGGGGCTTTCTTT.